These T cell receptor beta chains were read from a single sample in a study of CD8 T cells in Susac syndrome. TCRdb independently ran MiXCR on the immunoSEQ multiplex PCR reads; one entry per CDR3 protein. The sample shows roughly 200,000 distinct CDR3 sequences, around 93% of them seen only once. Sequences were obtained from CD4+ T cells from PBMCs. The receptor source for this set is a human donor with multiple sclerosis. Both conserved end residues are part of each CDR3. The D gene is left open where the match is weak. Clone size is stated in some rows and not others, as once, few, many or a class when expanded.

clone_size	v_call	d_call	j_call	cdr3_aa	cdr3_nt
once	TRBV12-3/TRBV12-4	-	TRBJ2-3	CASSSVSSRRDTQYF	TGTGCCAGCAGTTCTGTTTCTTCGCGAAGGGATACGCAGTATTTT
-	TRBV10-3	-	TRBJ1-1	CAISESGHTEAFF	TGTGCCATCAGTGAGTCGGGGCACACTGAAGCTTTCTTT
-	TRBV19	TRBD1	TRBJ2-5	CASTDRGAQGTQYF	TGTGCCAGCACGGACAGGGGCGCTCAGGGGACCCAGTACTTC
few	TRBV24-1	TRBD1	TRBJ2-7	CATSDPTGDEQYF	TGTGCCACCAGTGACCCTACAGGGGACGAGCAGTACTTC
-	TRBV2	TRBD1	TRBJ1-5	CASTVGQASQPQHF	TGTGCCAGCACCGTGGGACAGGCTTCTCAGCCCCAGCATTTT
-	TRBV15	-	TRBJ1-2	CATSRGGRPNYGYTF	TGTGCCACCAGCAGGGGGGGCAGACCCAACTATGGCTACACCTTC
once	TRBV5-1	-	TRBJ2-6	CASRSGQPSGSGANVLTF	TGCGCCAGCAGATCCGGACAGCCCTCAGGGTCCGGGGCCAACGTCCTGACTTTC
-	TRBV5-1	-	TRBJ1-6	CASSYGARRDSPLHF	TGCGCCAGCAGCTATGGGGCCCGGAGGGATTCACCCCTCCACTTT
-	TRBV4-1	-	TRBJ1-2	CASSQDLQLQLRIYGYTF	TGCGCCAGCAGCCAAGATCTTCAATTGCAGCTTAGAATTTATGGCTACACCTTC
-	TRBV21-1	-	TRBJ2-1	CASSLKLGAEPQFF	TGTGCCAGCAGCCTTAAATTGGGGGCGGAACCGCAGTTCTTC
-	TRBV12-3/TRBV12-4	-	TRBJ1-5	CASSPLGQGSNQPQHF	TGTGCCAGCAGCCCGCTAGGGCAGGGGAGCAATCAGCCCCAGCATTTT
-	TRBV30	-	TRBJ2-5	CARASRETQYF	TGTGCCCGGGCCTCTCGGGAGACCCAGTACTTC
-	TRBV29-1	-	TRBJ1-5	CSVAVSGAPNQPQHF	TGCAGCGTTGCGGTGTCAGGGGCTCCCAATCAGCCCCAGCATTTT
-	TRBV7-3	TRBD2	TRBJ2-1	CASISGLAGPNEQFF	TGTGCCAGCATCTCGGGCCTAGCGGGGCCCAATGAGCAGTTCTTC
-	TRBV7-2	-	TRBJ2-2	CASSLDRTGELFF	TGTGCCAGCAGCTTAGACAGGACCGGGGAGCTGTTTTTT
-	TRBV5-1	TRBD2	TRBJ2-2	CASSSSGRDTGELFF	TGCGCCAGCAGCTCTAGCGGGAGGGACACCGGGGAGCTGTTTTTT
once	TRBV30	-	TRBJ2-1	CAWSVGASGQFF	TGTGCCTGGAGTGTAGGGGCCAGTGGGCAGTTCTTC
-	TRBV4-1	-	TRBJ1-2	CASSQGDGHGGYTF	TGCGCCAGCAGCCAAGGGGACGGCCATGGGGGCTACACCTTC
once	TRBV7-9	-	TRBJ1-4	CASSFLGDEKLFF	TGTGCCAGCAGCTTCCTAGGGGATGAAAAACTGTTTTTT
once	TRBV7-8	-	TRBJ2-6	CASTLGWGADGANVLTF	TGTGCCAGCACCCTGGGATGGGGCGCGGACGGGGCCAACGTCCTGACTTTC
-	TRBV29-1	TRBD1	TRBJ1-5	CSVGTGENQPQHF	TGCAGCGTTGGAACAGGGGAAAATCAGCCCCAGCATTTT
-	TRBV24-1	-	TRBJ2-2	CATSGGRDPGELFF	TGTGCCACCAGTGGTGGCAGGGATCCCGGGGAGCTGTTTTTT
-	TRBV27	-	TRBJ1-1	CASSPLIGAEAFF	TGTGCCAGCAGTCCCCTCATTGGAGCTGAAGCTTTCTTT
-	TRBV20-1	-	TRBJ1-1	CSARDRRDTEAFF	TGCAGTGCTAGAGATCGACGGGACACTGAAGCTTTCTTT
-	TRBV29-1	-	TRBJ1-2	CTWDGYTF	TGCACCTGGGATGGCTACACCTTC
-	TRBV30	-	TRBJ1-2	CAWSPSPGYTF	TGTGCCTGGAGTCCGTCTCCGGGCTACACCTTC
-	TRBV11-2	TRBD1	TRBJ2-1	CASGQDRGRNEQFF	TGTGCCAGCGGCCAGGACAGGGGGCGGAATGAGCAGTTCTTC
-	TRBV6-1	-	TRBJ2-6	CASSTLVSGANVLTF	TGTGCCAGCAGCACCCTAGTATCTGGGGCCAACGTCCTGACTTTC
-	TRBV9	-	TRBJ1-2	CASSVDWRYGYTF	TGTGCCAGCAGCGTAGATTGGCGCTATGGCTACACCTTC